This T cell receptor beta chain was profiled in a study of cytomegalovirus exposure and HLA in healthy donors. Study information: Findings of an earlier analysis included roughly 110 million unique TCR beta sequences from 170 million or so T cells. Points from the study as a whole: In a later analysis, at a false discovery rate of 0.05, 15,000 to 20,000 TCR beta sequences matched HLA alleles. An analysis that came later showed most CMV-associated TCR beta chains appearing HLA-restricted.

Regarding this clone: Its specificity is not known.

This CDR3 has 14 amino acids. The V segment lost 7 bases and the J segment 2 bases; nucleotides outside the gene matches: 4. CDR1 is SNHLY, CDR2 FYNNEI, per germline. Use of 60 Vbeta and 13 Jbeta primers characterized the PCR. Libraries were prepared by immunoSEQ multiplex PCR; TCRdb keeps only in-frame clonotypes and omits some of them. This sample has about 120,000 clones, with around two thirds found just once. Sample: PBMCs. The origin of this receptor is a woman between 40 and 55 years old in good health and CMV-seropositive. The chain has TRBV2 and TRBJ2-3; 9 bases map to TRBD2. CDR3 nucleotide sequence: TGTGCCAGCAATCCTAGCGGGGTCACAGATACGCAGTATTTT. Amino acid sequence: CASNPSGVTDTQYF.